Each of the 32 T cell receptor beta chains below was sequenced from the same sample in a study of shared clonotypes between healthy human individuals. Using immunoSEQ multiplex PCR, the repertoire was profiled, and TCRdb retains in-frame clones only, with some absent. This sample has 2.3 million or so clones, with 90% to 95% found just once. Sequencing used naive CD4+ T cells from PBMCs. Subset described: CD45RA+ positively selected. The source of these receptors is a man aged 18 to 30 in good health. Some clones in this sample may be carry-over from other donors' samples.

This clone was seen once. The V call is TRBV6-1, the J call TRBJ1-2; 9 nucleotides agree with TRBD1. With 5 bases clipped from V and 8 bases from J, the junction kept 9 bases outside the gene matches. Germline V gene sequence: CDR1 MNHNS, CDR2 SASEGT. This CDR3 comprises 14 residues. The CDR3 reads CASSQEGTGRGYTF. Written as DNA, the CDR3 is TGTGCCAGCAGTCAGGAGGGGACAGGGAGGGGCTACACCTTC.

This clone was picked up a small number of times. Other nucleotide sequences from this sample produce the same CDR3. The chain joins TRBV28 to TRBJ1-2, with 7 bases fitting TRBD1. Unmatched junction bases numbered 2, after V lost 4 bases and J lost 0 bases. The CDR3 has 14 amino acids. The germline CDR1 and CDR2 sequences are MDHEN and SYDVKM. This CDR3 is CASSSGTANYGYTF. The CDR3 DNA is TGTGCCAGCAGTTCCGGGACAGCTAACTATGGCTACACCTTC.

The chain recombines TRBV5-1 with TRBJ2-3; D gene unclear. V was cut by 4 bases and J by 2 bases, with 8 bases left in between. CDR1 and CDR2 from the germline V gene are SGHRS and YFSETQ. The CDR3 length is 13 residues. DNA of the CDR3: TGCGCCAGCAGCACAAGCCCCACAGATACGCAGTATTTT. Its translation: CASSTSPTDTQYF.

The rearrangement links TRBV18 to TRBJ2-2; D is unclear. The V end lost 6 bases, the J end lost 0 bases, and 14 bases lay between the germline ends. Germline V gene sequence: CDR1 KGHSH, CDR2 LQKENI. The CDR3 consists of 16 residues. CDR3: CASSSEISSNTGELFF. CDR3 DNA: TGTGCCAGCTCGTCCGAGATTAGCTCGAACACCGGGGAGCTGTTTTTT.

This chain connects TRBV5-1 to TRBJ2-5, with D tentatively TRBD1 (6 bases). The germline V gene encodes CDR1 SGHRS and CDR2 YFSETQ. The V gene lost 0 bases and the J gene lost 5 bases, with 20 bases spanning the gap. The CDR3 length is 17 residues. CDR3 coding DNA: TGCGCCAGCAGCTTGGCCCCGGGTGCAGGGGAGTCGGAGACCCAGTACTTC. It yields the protein CASSLAPGAGESETQYF.

The rearrangement uses TRBV6-4 and TRBJ2-1; 9 bases are a match to TRBD1. V shed 0 bases and J 7 bases; nucleotides not matched to a gene: 4. Germline V gene sequence: CDR1 MRHNA, CDR2 SNTAGT. The CDR3 is 15 amino acids. CDR3 in DNA: TGTGCCAGCAGTGACTCGTACAGGGGGCGGAATGAGCAGTTCTTC. Amino acids: CASSDSYRGRNEQFF.

The chain couples TRBV5-6 to TRBJ1-1; D is unresolved. V shed 7 bases and J shed 1 base, with 17 bases lying between them. CDR1 and CDR2 from the germline V gene are SGHDT and YYEEEE. The CDR3 loop spans 15 amino acids. The CDR3 sequence: CASLVALQRNTEAFF. In nucleotides, the CDR3 is TGTGCCAGCCTCGTAGCTCTACAACGGAACACTGAAGCTTTCTTT.

As for this clone: The same CDR3 arises from other DNA sequences in this sample as well. This chain connects TRBV7-2 to TRBJ1-5; the D is unclear. This CDR3 spans 15 amino acids. Trimming removed 2 bases from V and 2 bases from J, with 10 bases in between. Germline V lookup: CDR1 SGHTA, CDR2 FQGNSA. CDR3 residues: CASSLLGVGNQPQHF. CDR3 nucleotides: TGTGCCAGCAGCTTACTTGGGGTCGGCAATCAGCCCCAGCATTTT.

The chain links TRBV18 to TRBJ2-7; D unclear. The germline V gene has CDR1 KGHSH and CDR2 LQKENI. The CDR3 spans 11 residues. V lost 8 bases to trimming and J lost 0 bases, with 5 bases between them. Written as DNA, the CDR3 is TGTGCCAGCCCCCACTCCTACGAGCAGTACTTC. This codes for CASPHSYEQYF.

V gene TRBV7-2 combines with J gene TRBJ1-2, with a possible D match to TRBD1 (6 bases). The CDR3 is made up of 14 amino acids. CDR1 SGHTA and CDR2 FQGNSA come from the germline V gene. The V end was cut by 2 bases, the J end by 13 bases, with 20 bases between. CDR3 region: CASSLLGAQLYCTF. The CDR3 DNA follows: TGTGCCAGCAGCTTACTGGGGGCGCAACTGTATTGCACCTTC.

The chain links TRBV7-9 to TRBJ1-2; D is unclear. The CDR3 contains 18 residues. CDR1 SEHNR and CDR2 FQNEAQ come from the germline V gene (reference sequence). Trimming stripped 0 bases from V and 3 bases from J, with 20 bases between. The CDR3 DNA reads TGTGCCAGCAGCTTAGCCCCTGGTGGGAGGGCCTGGGACTATGGCTACACCTTC. Protein product: CASSLAPGGRAWDYGYTF. The variable domain in full, with the rest retrieved from reference TRBV7-9 and TRBJ1-2, is DTGVSQNPRHKITKRGQNVTFRCDPISEHNRLYWYRQTLGQGPEFLTYFQNEAQLEKSRLLSDRFSAERPKGSFSTLEIQRTEQGDSAMYLCASSLAPGGRAWDYGYTFGSGTRLTVV.

The chain uses TRBV6-5 and TRBJ2-1; D is unresolved. CDR3 length equals 15 residues. Trimming shortened V by 2 bases and J by 3 bases, and 11 bases separated the two germline ends. Germline V CDR1 and CDR2: MNHEY, SVGAGI. Here the CDR3 reads CASSYPPGLYNEQFF. The CDR3 DNA follows: TGTGCCAGCAGTTACCCCCCGGGTCTCTACAATGAGCAGTTCTTC.

This clone was seen just once. Other DNA sequences in the sample encode the same CDR3. CDR3 residues: CASSLSGEQYF. Written as DNA, the CDR3 is TGTGCCAGCAGCTTATCGGGCGAGCAGTACTTC. This chain uses TRBV7-9 with TRBJ2-7; D is unresolved. Trimming pared 2 bases from V and 6 bases from J, leaving 5 bases between. Germline CDR1 is SEHNR and CDR2 is FQNEAQ (reference sequence). CDR3 length: 11 residues.

The chain joins TRBV25-1 to TRBJ1-1; a weak D match, TRBD1 (5 bases). The CDR3 runs to 14 residues. CDR1 is MGHDK and CDR2 is SYGVNS in the germline V gene. Trimming removed 6 bases from V and 4 bases from J, with 15 bases in between. The DNA for the CDR3 is TGTGCCAGCAGCCAATTGGGGGTGGGCACTGAAGCTTTCTTT. Its translation: CASSQLGVGTEAFF.

The chain combines TRBV5-1 with TRBJ2-7; TRBD2 matches at 12 bases. The length of the CDR3 is 18 residues. The V segment lost 3 bases and the J segment 2 bases; nucleotides outside the gene matches: 12. Germline CDR1 is SGHRS and CDR2 is YFSETQ. In DNA, the CDR3 is TGCGCCAGCAGCTCCCTCCCCAGGACTAGCGGGGCTACCTACGAGCAGTACTTC. Translation gives CASSSLPRTSGATYEQYF.

V is TRBV7-2 and J is TRBJ2-1; D is unresolved. Trimming pared 7 bases from V and 14 bases from J, leaving 18 bases between. Germline V gives CDR1 SGHTA, CDR2 FQGNSA. The CDR3 consists of 12 residues. The CDR3 DNA follows: TGTGCCAGCAACACCCTTGGGCCCCGAGAGTTCTTC. The encoded protein is CASNTLGPREFF.

This chain joins TRBV5-1 and TRBJ2-7, with 9 bases fitting TRBD2. CDR1 SGHRS and CDR2 YFSETQ come from the germline V gene. The V gene end was trimmed by 4 bases and the J gene end by 2 bases; junction bases not matched to a gene: 13. The CDR3 loop spans 17 amino acids. CDR3 loop: CASSPQPTSGDAYEQYF. CDR3 coding DNA: TGCGCCAGCAGCCCCCAACCGACTAGCGGAGACGCCTACGAGCAGTACTTC. Together with reference TRBV5-1 and TRBJ2-7, the CDR3 gives the full variable domain: KAGVTQTPRYLIKTRGQQVTLSCSPISGHRSVSWYQQTPGQGLQFLFEYFSETQRNKGNFPGRFSGRQFSNSRSEMNVSTLELGDSALYLCASSPQPTSGDAYEQYFGPGTRLTVT.

J is TRBJ2-1 and V is TRBV28; 7 positions match TRBD2. Unmatched junction bases numbered 6, after V lost 3 bases and J lost 4 bases. Looked up from germline, CDR1 is MDHEN and CDR2 is SYDVKM. The CDR3 totals 15 residues. This CDR3 is CASSLGLAEYNEQFF. CDR3 nucleotide sequence: TGTGCCAGCAGTTTGGGTCTAGCGGAATACAATGAGCAGTTCTTC.

This clone was seen a few times. The chain carries TRBV27 and TRBJ2-1; tentatively, D is TRBD1 or TRBD2 (5 bases each). Germline CDR1 MNHEY, CDR2 SMNVEV (reference sequence). CDR3 size: 10 residues. Trimming shortened V by 4 bases and J by 13 bases, and 8 bases separated the two germline ends. In DNA, the CDR3 is TGTGCCAGCAGTTCGAGGGGCCAGTTCTTC. Translating gives CASSSRGQFF.

The gene calls are TRBV7-9 and TRBJ2-2; no clear D gene. The germline V and J ends were trimmed by 5 bases and 6 bases, with 19 bases remaining between them. This CDR3 has 16 residues. Per the germline V gene, CDR1 is SEHNR and CDR2 is FQNEAQ (reference sequence). In DNA form, the CDR3 reads TGTGCCAGCAGCCCTCTCACATGGGTTTACGCCGGGGAGCTGTTTTTT. As protein: CASSPLTWVYAGELFF. Supplemented by reference TRBV7-9 and TRBJ2-2, the full variable domain reads DTGVSQNPRHKITKRGQNVTFRCDPISEHNRLYWYRQTLGQGPEFLTYFQNEAQLEKSRLLSDRFSAERPKGSFSTLEIQRTEQGDSAMYLCASSPLTWVYAGELFFGEGSRLTVL.

This chain connects TRBV18 to TRBJ2-7, with unresolved D. From germline, CDR1 is KGHSH and CDR2 LQKENI. The CDR3 sequence is 16 residues long. The germline V and J ends were trimmed by 3 bases and 1 base, with 16 bases remaining between them. The CDR3 is CASSPIQIASSYEQYF. The DNA for the CDR3 is TGTGCCAGCTCACCTATTCAGATCGCCTCGTCCTACGAGCAGTACTTC.

The chain employs TRBV5-1 and TRBJ2-7; D not certain. V was pared by 3 bases and J by 6 bases, with 19 bases between. Germline-derived CDR1 and CDR2 are SGHRS and YFSETQ. The CDR3 is 15 amino acids. CDR3 loop: CASSSPGPLVGEQYF. The CDR3 region has the DNA TGCGCCAGCAGCTCCCCCGGGCCCCTGGTGGGCGAGCAGTACTTC.

This chain links TRBV7-3 with TRBJ1-1; D unclear. CDR1 and CDR2 (germline): SGHTA, FQGTGA. V dropped 5 bases and J dropped 1 base, with 17 bases sitting between them. The CDR3 contains 16 residues. This CDR3 is CASSTIPATENTEAFF. CDR3 coding DNA: TGTGCCAGCAGCACCATCCCCGCAACAGAGAACACTGAAGCTTTCTTT.

The chain carries TRBV5-6 and TRBJ1-2, with D perhaps matching TRBD1 (6 bases). The V end lost 6 bases, the J end lost 5 bases, and 20 bases lay between the germline ends. Per germline, CDR1 SGHDT and CDR2 YYEEEE. This CDR3 spans 15 amino acids. The CDR3 region is CASNTWFQGSYGYTF. The CDR3 bases are TGTGCCAGCAACACTTGGTTTCAGGGGAGTTATGGCTACACCTTC.

DNA for the CDR3: TGTGCCAGCAGCGCAATTGCCGGGACTAGCGGTAGTACGCAGTATTTT. Translating it yields CASSAIAGTSGSTQYF. The chain is built from TRBV7-9 and TRBJ2-3; 11 bases align to TRBD2. V gave up 5 bases and J gave up 8 bases; unmatched junction bases: 12. The CDR3 contains 16 residues. In germline, CDR1 is SEHNR, CDR2 FQNEAQ (reference sequence).

The rearrangement joins TRBV5-1 to TRBJ2-5; 11 positions match TRBD2. The CDR3 runs 16 residues. Losses at the gene ends were 4 bases for V and 3 bases for J; bases not matched to a gene: 8. CDR1 and CDR2 from the germline V gene are SGHRS and YFSETQ. CDR3 nucleotides: TGCGCCAGCAGCCCGATCCCGGGACTAGCGGAAGAGACCCAGTACTTC. Protein product: CASSPIPGLAEETQYF.

The rearrangement joins TRBV7-9 to TRBJ2-7; D is ambiguous. This CDR3 is 11 amino acids long. Germline loops: CDR1 SEHNR, CDR2 FQNEAQ (reference sequence). V lost 5 bases to trimming and J lost 9 bases, with 11 bases between them. The CDR3 nucleotides are TGTGCCAGCAGCCACCCAGCAGGGCAGTACTTC. Amino acids: CASSHPAGQYF.

The chain is built from TRBV5-1 and TRBJ1-4, with a weak D call TRBD1 (6 bases). Deletions cut 5 bases from V and 7 bases from J, with 12 bases between. This CDR3 has 13 amino acids. Per germline, CDR1 SGHRS and CDR2 YFSETQ. The chain's CDR3 is CASRSVQGEKLFF. Here the CDR3 DNA reads TGCGCCAGCAGGTCGGTACAGGGTGAAAAACTGTTTTTT.

The CDR3 nucleotides are TGTGCCACCAGCAGAGGAGGGACTACGTTCTATGGCTACACCTTC. Protein sequence: CATSRGGTTFYGYTF. The V and J genes are TRBV15 and TRBJ1-2; D is possibly TRBD1 (5 bases). The germline CDR1 and CDR2 sequences are LNHNV and YYDKDF (reference sequence). V lost 1 base, J lost 4 bases, and 13 bases lay in between. CDR3 length: 15 residues.

The chain uses TRBV5-1 and TRBJ2-3; D is possibly TRBD1 (5 bases). The CDR3 sequence is 16 residues long. Germline V gene lookup returns CDR1 SGHRS and CDR2 YFSETQ. The V gene lost 0 bases and the J gene lost 1 base, with 12 bases spanning the gap. The DNA of the CDR3 is TGCGCCAGCAGCTTGGCCGTTGGGGCCGGCACAGATACGCAGTATTTT. Amino acids: CASSLAVGAGTDTQYF.

The rearrangement uses TRBV5-1 and TRBJ2-5, with a possible D match to TRBD2 (5 bases). Between the trimmed V and J ends, which lost 3 bases and 4 bases, there was a span of 10 bases. The length of the CDR3 is 13 residues. Per the germline V gene, CDR1 is SGHRS and CDR2 is YFSETQ. The chain's CDR3 is CASSYGRGETQYF. The CDR3 coding sequence is TGCGCCAGCAGCTACGGACGGGGAGAGACCCAGTACTTC.

The V call is TRBV2, the J call TRBJ1-5, with a tentative D call TRBD1 (6 bases). Germline CDR1 is SNHLY and CDR2 is FYNNEI. The CDR3 covers 14 residues. V was shortened by 6 bases and J by 6 bases, with 15 bases between the two germline ends. The CDR3 DNA follows: TGTGCCAGCAGACCGGACAGTGGAGCTCAGCCCCAGCATTTT. Amino acids: CASRPDSGAQPQHF.